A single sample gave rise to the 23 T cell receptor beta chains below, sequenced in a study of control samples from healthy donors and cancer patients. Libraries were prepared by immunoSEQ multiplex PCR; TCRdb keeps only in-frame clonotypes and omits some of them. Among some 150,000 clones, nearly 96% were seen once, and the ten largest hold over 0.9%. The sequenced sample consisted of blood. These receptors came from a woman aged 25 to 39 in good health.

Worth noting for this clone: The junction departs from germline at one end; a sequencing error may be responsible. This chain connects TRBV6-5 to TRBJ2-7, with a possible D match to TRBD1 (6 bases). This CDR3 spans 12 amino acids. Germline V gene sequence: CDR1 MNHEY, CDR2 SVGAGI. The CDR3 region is CASTPHGDTRDF. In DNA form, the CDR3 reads TGTGCCAGCACCCCGCACGGGGACACCCGCGACTTC.

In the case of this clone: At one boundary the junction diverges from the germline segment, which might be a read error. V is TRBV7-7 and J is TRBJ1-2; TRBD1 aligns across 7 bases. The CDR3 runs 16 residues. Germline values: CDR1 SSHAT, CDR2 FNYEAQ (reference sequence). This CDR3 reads CASSCRTGQLIWGYTF. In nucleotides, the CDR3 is TGTGCTAGCAGCTGCCGAACGGGACAGTTAATATGGGGCTACACCTTC.

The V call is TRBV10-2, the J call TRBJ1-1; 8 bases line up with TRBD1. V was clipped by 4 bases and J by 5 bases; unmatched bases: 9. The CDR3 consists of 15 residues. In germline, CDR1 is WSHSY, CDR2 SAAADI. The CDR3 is CASSVAGGAWTEAFF. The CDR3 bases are TGCGCCAGCAGTGTAGCAGGGGGCGCGTGGACTGAAGCTTTCTTT.

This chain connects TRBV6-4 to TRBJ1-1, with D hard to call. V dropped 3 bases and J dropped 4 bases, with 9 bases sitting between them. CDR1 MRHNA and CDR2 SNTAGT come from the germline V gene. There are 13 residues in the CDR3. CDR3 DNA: TGTGCCAGCAGTGAATCCCGAGGCACTGAAGCTTTCTTT. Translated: CASSESRGTEAFF.

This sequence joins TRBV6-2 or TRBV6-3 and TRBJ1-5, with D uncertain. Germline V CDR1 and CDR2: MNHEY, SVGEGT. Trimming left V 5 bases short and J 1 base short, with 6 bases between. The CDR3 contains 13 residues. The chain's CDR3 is CASSPLSNQPQHF. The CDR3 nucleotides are TGTGCCAGCAGTCCGCTGAGCAATCAGCCCCAGCATTTT.

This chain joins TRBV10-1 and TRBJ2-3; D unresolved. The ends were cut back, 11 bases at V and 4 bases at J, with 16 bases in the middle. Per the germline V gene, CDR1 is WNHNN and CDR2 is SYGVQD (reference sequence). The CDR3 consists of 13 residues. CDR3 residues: CASQRTSADTQYF. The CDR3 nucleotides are TGCGCCTCCCAGAGGACCTCGGCAGATACGCAGTATTTT.

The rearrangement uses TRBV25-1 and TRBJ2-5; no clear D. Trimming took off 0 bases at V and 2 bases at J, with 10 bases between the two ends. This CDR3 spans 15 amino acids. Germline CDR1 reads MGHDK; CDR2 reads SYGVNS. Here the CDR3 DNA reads TGTGCCAGCAGTGAATACTCGAATATACAAGAGACCCAGTACTTC. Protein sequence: CASSEYSNIQETQYF. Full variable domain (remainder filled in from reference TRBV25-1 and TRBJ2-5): EADIYQTPRYLVIGTGKKITLECSQTMGHDKMYWYQQDPGMELHLIHYSYGVNSTEKGDLSSESTVSRIRTEHFPLTLESARPSHTSQYLCASSEYSNIQETQYFGPGTRLLVL.

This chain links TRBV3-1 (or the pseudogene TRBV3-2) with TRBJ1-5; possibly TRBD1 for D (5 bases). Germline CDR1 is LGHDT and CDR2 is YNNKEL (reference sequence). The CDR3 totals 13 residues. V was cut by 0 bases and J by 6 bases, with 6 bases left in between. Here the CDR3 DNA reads TGTGCCAGCAGCCAAGAGAGGGGTCAGCCCCAGCATTTT. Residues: CASSQERGQPQHF.

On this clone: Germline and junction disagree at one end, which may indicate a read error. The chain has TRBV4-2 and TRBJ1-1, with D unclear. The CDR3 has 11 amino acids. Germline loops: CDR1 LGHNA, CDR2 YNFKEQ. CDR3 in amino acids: CATLRNAEAFF. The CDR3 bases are TGTGCCACCCTCCGGAACGCTGAAGCTTTCTTT.

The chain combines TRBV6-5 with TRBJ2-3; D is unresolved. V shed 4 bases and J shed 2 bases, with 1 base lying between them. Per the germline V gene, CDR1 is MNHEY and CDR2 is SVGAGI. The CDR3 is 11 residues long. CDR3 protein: CASSSTDTQYF. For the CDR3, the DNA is TGTGCCAGCAGTTCCACAGATACGCAGTATTTT.

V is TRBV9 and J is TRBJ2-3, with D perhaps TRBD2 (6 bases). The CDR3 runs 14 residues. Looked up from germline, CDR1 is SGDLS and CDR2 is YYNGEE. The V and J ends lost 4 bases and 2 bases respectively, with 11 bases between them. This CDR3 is CASSPRDFTDTQYF. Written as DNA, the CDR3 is TGTGCCAGCAGCCCCCGGGACTTCACAGATACGCAGTATTTT.

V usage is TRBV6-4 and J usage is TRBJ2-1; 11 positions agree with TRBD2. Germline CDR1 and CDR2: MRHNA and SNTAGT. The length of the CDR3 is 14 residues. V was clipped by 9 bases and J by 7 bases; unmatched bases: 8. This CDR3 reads CASRTSGGQNEQFF. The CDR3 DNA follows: TGTGCCAGTAGAACTAGCGGGGGTCAAAATGAGCAGTTCTTC.

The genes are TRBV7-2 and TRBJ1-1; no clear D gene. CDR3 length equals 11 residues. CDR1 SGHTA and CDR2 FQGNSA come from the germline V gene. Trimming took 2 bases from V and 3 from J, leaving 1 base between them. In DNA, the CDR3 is TGTGCCAGCAGCTTATACACTGAAGCTTTCTTT. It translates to CASSLYTEAFF.

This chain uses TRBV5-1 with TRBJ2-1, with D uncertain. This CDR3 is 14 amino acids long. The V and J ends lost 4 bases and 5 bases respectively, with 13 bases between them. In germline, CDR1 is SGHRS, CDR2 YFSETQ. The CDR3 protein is CASSVAQDNNEQFF. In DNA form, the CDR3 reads TGCGCCAGCAGCGTAGCCCAGGATAACAATGAGCAGTTCTTC.

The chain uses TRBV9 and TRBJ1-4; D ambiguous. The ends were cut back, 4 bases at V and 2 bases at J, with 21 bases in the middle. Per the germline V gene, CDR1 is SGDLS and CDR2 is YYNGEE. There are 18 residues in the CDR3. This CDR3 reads CASSLKDGRGYTNEKLFF. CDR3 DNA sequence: TGTGCCAGCAGCCTCAAGGACGGCAGAGGGTATACTAATGAAAAACTGTTTTTT. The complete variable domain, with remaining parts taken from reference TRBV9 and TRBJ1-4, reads DSGVTQTPKHLITATGQRVTLRCSPRSGDLSVYWYQQSLDQGLQFLIQYYNGEERAKGNILERFSAQQFPDLHSELNLSSLELGDSALYFCASSLKDGRGYTNEKLFFGSGTQLSVL.

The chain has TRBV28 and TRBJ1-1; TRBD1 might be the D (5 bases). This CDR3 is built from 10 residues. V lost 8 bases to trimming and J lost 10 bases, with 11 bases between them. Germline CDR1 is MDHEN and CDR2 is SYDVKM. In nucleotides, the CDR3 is TGTGCCAGCGAATGGGGGGGAGCTTTCTTT. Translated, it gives CASEWGGAFF.

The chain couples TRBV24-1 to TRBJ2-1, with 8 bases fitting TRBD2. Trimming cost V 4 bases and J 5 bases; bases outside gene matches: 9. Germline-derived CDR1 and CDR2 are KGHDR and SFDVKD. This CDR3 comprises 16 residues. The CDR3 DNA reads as TGTGCCACCAGTGACCAGAGCGGGAGTGTGAACAATGAGCAGTTCTTC. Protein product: CATSDQSGSVNNEQFF.

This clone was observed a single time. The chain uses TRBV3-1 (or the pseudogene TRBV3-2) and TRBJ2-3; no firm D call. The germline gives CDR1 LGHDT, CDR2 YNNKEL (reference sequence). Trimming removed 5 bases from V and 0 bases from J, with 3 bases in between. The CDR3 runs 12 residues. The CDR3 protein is CASSRSTDTQYF. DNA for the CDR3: TGTGCCAGCAGCAGAAGCACAGATACGCAGTATTTT.

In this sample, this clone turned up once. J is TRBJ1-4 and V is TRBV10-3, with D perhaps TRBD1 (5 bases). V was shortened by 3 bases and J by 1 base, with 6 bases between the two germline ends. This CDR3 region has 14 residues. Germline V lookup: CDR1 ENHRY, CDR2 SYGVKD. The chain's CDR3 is CAISEGVTNEKLFF. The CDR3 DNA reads TGTGCCATCAGTGAAGGGGTAACTAATGAAAAACTGTTTTTT.

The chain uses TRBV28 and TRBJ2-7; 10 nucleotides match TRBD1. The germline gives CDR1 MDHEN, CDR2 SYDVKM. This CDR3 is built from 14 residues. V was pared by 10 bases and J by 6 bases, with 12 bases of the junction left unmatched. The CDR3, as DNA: TGTGCCACACAACGGACAGGGGGGTTGCGCGAGCAGTACTTC. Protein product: CATQRTGGLREQYF.

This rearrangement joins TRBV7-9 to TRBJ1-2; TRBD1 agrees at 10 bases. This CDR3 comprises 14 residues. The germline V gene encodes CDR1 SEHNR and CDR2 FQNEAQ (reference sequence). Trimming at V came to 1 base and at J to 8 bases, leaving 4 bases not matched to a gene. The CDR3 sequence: CASSLVGTGVGYTF. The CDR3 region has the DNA TGTGCCAGCAGCTTAGTAGGGACAGGGGTAGGCTACACCTTC. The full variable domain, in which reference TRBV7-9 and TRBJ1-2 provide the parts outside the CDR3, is DTGVSQNPRHKITKRGQNVTFRCDPISEHNRLYWYRQTLGQGPEFLTYFQNEAQLEKSRLLSDRFSAERPKGSFSTLEIQRTEQGDSAMYLCASSLVGTGVGYTFGSGTRLTVV.

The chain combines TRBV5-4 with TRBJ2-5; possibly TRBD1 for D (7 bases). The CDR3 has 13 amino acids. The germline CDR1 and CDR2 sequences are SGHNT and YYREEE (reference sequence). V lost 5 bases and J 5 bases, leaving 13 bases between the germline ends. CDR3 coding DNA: TGTGCCAGCAGTTCGACAGGGAGGGAGACCCAGTACTTC. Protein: CASSSTGRETQYF.

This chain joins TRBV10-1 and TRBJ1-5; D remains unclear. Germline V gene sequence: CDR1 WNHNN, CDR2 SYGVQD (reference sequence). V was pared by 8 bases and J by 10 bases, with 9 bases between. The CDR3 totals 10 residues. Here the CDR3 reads CASFPVPQHF. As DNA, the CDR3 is TGCGCCAGCTTTCCCGTCCCCCAGCATTTT.